The clone carrying this T cell receptor beta chain was detected a few times. Its matching antigen is unknown. The data originate from a study of T cells after yellow fever vaccination. General observations from the study: A weaker but faster secondary response was observed, peaking on day 5 versus 15.

TCRdb used MiXCR to reprocess the 5' RACE reads, holding one entry per CDR3 protein. The profile shows tens of thousands of distinct CDR3 sequences, just under 8% of them singletons. CDR3 length: 15 residues. The germline V gene encodes CDR1 MNHEY and CDR2 SMNVEV (reference sequence). V was shortened by 2 bases and J by 6 bases, with 14 bases between the two germline ends. This chain connects TRBV27 to TRBJ2-1, with D perhaps assigned TRBD1 or TRBD2 (5 bases each). The sequences come from CD8+ T cells sorted from PBMCs, collected on the day of the yellow fever booster vaccination. The sequence came from a young man who received the YFV17D yellow fever vaccine. CDR3 DNA: TGTGCCAGCAGTTTAATTCACGGGGCTGGCAATGAGCAGTTCTTC. Its translation is CASSLIHGAGNEQFF.